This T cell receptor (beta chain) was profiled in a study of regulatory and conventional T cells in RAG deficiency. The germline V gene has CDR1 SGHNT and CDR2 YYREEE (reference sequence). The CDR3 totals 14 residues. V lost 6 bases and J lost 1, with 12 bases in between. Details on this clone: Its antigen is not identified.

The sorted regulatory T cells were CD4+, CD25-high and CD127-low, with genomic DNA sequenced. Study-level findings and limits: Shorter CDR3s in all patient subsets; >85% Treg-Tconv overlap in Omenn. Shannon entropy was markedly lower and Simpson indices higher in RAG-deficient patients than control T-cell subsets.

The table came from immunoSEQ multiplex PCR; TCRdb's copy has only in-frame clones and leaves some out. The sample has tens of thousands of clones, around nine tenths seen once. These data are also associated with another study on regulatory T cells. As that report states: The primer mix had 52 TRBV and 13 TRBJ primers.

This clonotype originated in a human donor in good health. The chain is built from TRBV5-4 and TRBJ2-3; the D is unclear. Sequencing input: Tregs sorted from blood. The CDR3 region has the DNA TGTGCCAGCAAGACCGGTGGGGGCACAGATACGCAGTATTTT. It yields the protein CASKTGGGTDTQYF.